This TCR beta chain was profiled in a study of blood T cell repertoires in COVID-19 (dated by TCRdb to about 2020). Notes on the research overall: Samples covering the acute and convalescent phases of COVID-19 were provided by collaborators in the United States, Italy and Spain. Deeply sampled blood TCRbeta repertoires from subjects exposed to, actively infected with, or recovered from COVID-19 were included in the dataset. The sample metadata nearly always contained a de-identified subject ID, COVID-19 status, age in years and sex. The prospective study material was composed of cDNA or gDNA derived from T cells, B-cell-depleted T cells, or PBMCs. The repertoires were made available in a free public database intended to serve as a resource for research on the immune response to SARS-CoV-2. The samples were drawn from two sources: the first 160 participants of the ongoing ImmuneRACE study, and about 1,300 subjects contributed by 6 global collaborators. Where HLA class I and class II types were available, the types were taken from metadata supplied by the sample provider, not from assay-based typing. The full study reports these points: How much clinical and demographic metadata was included differed by source and by participant, and the metadata was provided uncurated.

Concerning this clone itself: Its antigen has not been determined. Base qualities were left out, and no much larger clone turns up one base away.

Its CDR3 holds 17 amino acids, cysteine through phenylalanine. The DNA shown is the 51-base CDR3, in frame from base 1. The V end loses 4 bases and the J end loses 3 bases, and a stretch of 23 bases separates them. CDR1 and CDR2 were assigned from the germline V gene as SGHRS and YFSETQ. TCRbeta CDR3 regions were amplified from genomic DNA by means of the immunoSEQ Assay, a bias-controlled multiplex PCR. As for the original processing: Nucleated cell counts per sample were estimated from amplification of reference gene primers within the assay. To quantify the absolute abundance of each unique TCRbeta CDR3 rearrangement, sequence reads were collapsed and filtered. Productive Simpson clonality was computed per sample as the square root of Simpson's diversity index over productive rearrangements. TCRdb provides this immuneACCESS table in a form limited to in-frame rearrangements. Some clones are lacking; in checked studies, under half of them reflect an unresolved V gene, and why the rest are absent is not known. That table is the source of V, J and clone size, and D and trimming were worked out from the DNA. The sample has 200,000 or so clones on record, 85% to 90% of them singletons. The top ten clonotypes cover about 3.3% of the sample.

Participants in the prospective study were enrolled through a virtual design, were aged about 18 to 90 years, and lived in roughly 26 United States geographic areas. Cohort assignment in the prospective study relied on participant-reported clinical history from a screening survey and a study questionnaire. Mobile phlebotomists in the prospective study collected whole blood, serum and a nasopharyngeal or oropharyngeal swab from every participant. Participants in the prospective study had the option to provide additional blood draws and questionnaires over a roughly 2-month period. Blood samples from the prospective study were shipped frozen or at room temperature prior to DNA extraction.

This TCR came from a woman between 18 and 29 years old in a cohort exposed to, infected with or recovered from COVID-19 (not recorded which). This receptor chain uses TRBV5-1 and TRBJ2-7; the D gene remains uncertain. Sequencing used PBMCs or T cells enriched from blood (not recorded which). DNA sequence: TGCGCCAGCAGCCCCAAAGCAAGCATAGCTGTGGACTACGAGCAGTACTTC. This codes for CASSPKASIAVDYEQYF. Supplemented by the reference TRBV5-1 and TRBJ2-7 proteins around the CDR3, the complete variable domain is KAGVTQTPRYLIKTRGQQVTLSCSPISGHRSVSWYQQTPGQGLQFLFEYFSETQRNKGNFPGRFSGRQFSNSRSEMNVSTLELGDSALYLCASSPKASIAVDYEQYFGPGTRLTVT.